A selection of T cell receptor beta chains follows, all from one sample in a study of blood T cell repertoires in COVID-19. Method: immunoSEQ multiplex PCR; TCRdb's copy keeps in-frame clones and lacks some. The repertoire has some 150,000 clones, roughly 86% of them found once; the top ten carry 2% to 2.5%. Sequencing was performed on peripheral blood. The receptors derive from a human donor in a cohort sampled during active COVID-19. Each CDR3 is given with its conserved first and last residue. A D gene is named only where the DNA matches it firmly. Only some rows state a clone size, as once, few, many or a class for expanded clones.

TRBV7-2,NA,TRBJ2-5,TRBD2,CASSFSGTSGSGTQYF,TGTGCCAGCAGCTTTTCCGGGACTAGCGGGAGCGGGACCCAGTACTTC
TRBV28,once,TRBJ1-5,NA,CASSFTDSVGREEGPYQPQHF,TGTGCCAGCAGTTTCACTGATTCGGTGGGCAGGGAGGAAGGGCCGTATCAGCCCCAGCATTTT
TRBV5-1,NA,TRBJ2-3,TRBD2,CASSHERLAGGYTDTQYF,TGCGCCAGCAGCCATGAGCGACTAGCGGGAGGATACACAGATACGCAGTATTTT
TRBV15,NA,TRBJ1-4,NA,CATSGNGQTNEKLFF,TGTGCCACCAGCGGCAATGGACAGACTAATGAAAAACTGTTTTTT
TRBV28,NA,TRBJ2-5,TRBD2,CASRRGGVIDQETQYF,TGTGCCAGCAGGCGGGGGGGCGTTATAGACCAAGAGACCCAGTACTTC
TRBV2,NA,TRBJ2-4,TRBD1,CASSERTGGVKNIQYF,TGTGCCAGCAGTGAGAGAACAGGGGGAGTCAAAAACATTCAGTACTTC
TRBV28,NA,TRBJ2-7,TRBD1,CASRTAGQGVYEQYF,TGTGCCAGCAGGACAGCAGGACAGGGGGTCTACGAGCAGTACTTC
TRBV7-9,NA,TRBJ1-1,NA,CASSGETVNTEAFF,TGTGCCAGCAGCGGAGAGACGGTGAACACTGAAGCTTTCTTT
TRBV7-6,NA,TRBJ2-7,TRBD2,CASSSRGVSGRAKYF,TGTGCCAGCAGCTCACGGGGGGTGAGCGGGAGGGCGAAGTACTTC
TRBV5-1,NA,TRBJ1-5,NA,CASSLDFNQPQHF,TGCGCCAGCAGCTTGGACTTTAATCAGCCCCAGCATTTT
TRBV6-6,NA,TRBJ1-2,TRBD1,CASRGQVEGYGYTF,TGTGCCAGCAGGGGACAGGTTGAAGGCTATGGCTACACCTTC
TRBV6-6,NA,TRBJ2-7,TRBD1,CASSFIGTGPAYEQYF,TGTGCCAGCAGTTTTATAGGGACAGGCCCCGCCTACGAGCAGTACTTC
TRBV10-1,NA,TRBJ2-3,TRBD2,CASSESSGRAFTDTQYF,TGCGCCAGCAGTGAGTCGAGCGGGAGGGCCTTCACAGATACGCAGTATTTT
TRBV6-6,NA,TRBJ1-5,NA,CASSGQLNQPQHF,TGTGCCAGCAGCGGACAGCTAAATCAGCCCCAGCATTTT
TRBV6-2/TRBV6-3,NA,TRBJ2-7,TRBD1,CASSRDRSYEQYF,TGTGCCAGCAGTCGGGACAGGTCCTACGAGCAGTACTTC
TRBV6-5,once,TRBJ2-7,TRBD1,CASSWRQGYEQYF,TGTGCCAGCAGTTGGAGACAGGGCTACGAGCAGTACTTC
TRBV5-6,NA,TRBJ1-5,NA,CASSLGQYSNQPQHF,TGTGCCAGCAGCTTGGGACAATATAGCAATCAGCCCCAGCATTTT
TRBV11-2,NA,TRBJ2-7,TRBD2,CASRLAGFHEQYF,TGTGCCAGCAGACTAGCGGGATTTCACGAGCAGTACTTC
TRBV10-3,NA,TRBJ2-5,NA,CAISDMRETQYF,TGTGCCATCAGCGACATGAGAGAGACCCAGTACTTC
TRBV19,NA,TRBJ2-2,NA,CASRRSGVRTGELFF,TGTGCCAGTAGGAGATCAGGGGTTCGGACCGGGGAGCTGTTTTTT
TRBV27,NA,TRBJ2-7,TRBD2,CASSYLSGRAFVQYF,TGTGCCAGCAGTTACCTGAGCGGGAGGGCCTTTGTGCAGTACTTC
TRBV5-5,NA,TRBJ1-5,NA,CASSFTGPHSNQPQHF,TGTGCCAGCAGCTTCACAGGGCCCCATAGCAATCAGCCCCAGCATTTT
TRBV6-5,NA,TRBJ2-7,TRBD1,CASGRDRPPYEQYF,TGTGCCAGCGGCCGGGACAGGCCACCCTACGAGCAGTACTTC
TRBV5-1,NA,TRBJ2-7,TRBD1,CASSLTGGYEQYF,TGCGCCAGCAGCTTGACAGGGGGCTACGAGCAGTACTTC